The 21 T cell receptor beta chains presented below share a single source sample, sequenced in a study of PD-L1 blockade in urothelial cancer. Using immunoSEQ multiplex PCR, the repertoire was profiled, and TCRdb retains in-frame clones only, with some absent. Of 45,000 or so clones in the sample, around 82% were seen once. Source: PBMCs, taken around atezolizumab (anti-PD-L1) treatment. These receptor sequences come from a man aged 65 to 85 with urothelial cancer.

This clone was seen only once. Other DNA sequences of this sample code for an identical CDR3. V is TRBV5-1 and J is TRBJ2-2; 13 bases are shared with TRBD2. CDR3 size: 16 residues. The germline gives CDR1 SGHRS, CDR2 YFSETQ. V lost 4 bases, J lost 3 bases, and 3 bases stayed unmatched. The CDR3 sequence: CASSLTSGGDTGELFF. CDR3 coding DNA: TGCGCCAGCAGCCTAACTAGCGGGGGGGACACCGGGGAGCTGTTTTTT.

This clone was detected only a few times. The chain has TRBV21-1 and TRBJ1-3; the D call TRBD1 from the table was never checked on the DNA. TRBV21-1 has pseudogene status. CDR3 size: 18 residues. CDR3 coding DNA: TGTGCCAGCCCCCCTTCACAGGGTCTGTCCCCCTCTGGAAACACCATATATTTT. Protein product: CASPPSQGLSPSGNTIYF.

V and J are TRBV5-6 and TRBJ1-4, with TRBD1 as a possible D gene (6 bases). Trimming took off 0 bases at V and 8 bases at J, with 11 bases between the two ends. Germline values: CDR1 SGHDT, CDR2 YYEEEE. This CDR3 spans 14 amino acids. CDR3 protein: CASSLGPGDEKLFF. In DNA, the CDR3 is TGTGCCAGCAGCTTGGGGCCAGGGGACGAAAAACTGTTTTTT.

The chain uses TRBV5-1 and TRBJ2-3; the match to TRBD1 covers 8 bases. The ends lost 0 bases at V and 0 bases at J; junction bases unmatched: 3. The CDR3 is 16 amino acids. The germline V gene has CDR1 SGHRS and CDR2 YFSETQ. The CDR3 loop is CASSLGDRLSTDTQYF. The CDR3 coding sequence is TGCGCCAGCAGCTTGGGGGACAGGCTCAGCACAGATACGCAGTATTTT.

The V gene is TRBV5-1, the J gene TRBJ1-1; possibly TRBD1 for D (6 bases). This CDR3 comprises 17 residues. Trimming took 0 bases from V and 4 from J, leaving 19 bases between them. Germline V gene sequence: CDR1 SGHRS, CDR2 YFSETQ. This CDR3 is CASSLVGAGDLATEAFF. The CDR3 region has the DNA TGCGCCAGCAGCTTGGTCGGGGCAGGGGACCTTGCCACTGAAGCTTTCTTT. The full variable domain, rest sourced from reference TRBV5-1 and TRBJ1-1, is KAGVTQTPRYLIKTRGQQVTLSCSPISGHRSVSWYQQTPGQGLQFLFEYFSETQRNKGNFPGRFSGRQFSNSRSEMNVSTLELGDSALYLCASSLVGAGDLATEAFFGQGTRLTVV.

This clone was observed a few times. The rearrangement joins TRBV7-3 to TRBJ1-1; 11 bases fit TRBD1. The germline V gene encodes CDR1 SGHTA and CDR2 FQGTGA. This CDR3 spans 15 amino acids. The V segment lost 2 bases and the J segment 6 bases; nucleotides outside the gene matches: 5. The DNA for the CDR3 is TGTGCCAGCAGCTTATCCGGGACAGGGGGGCCTGAAGCTTTCTTT. This translates into CASSLSGTGGPEAFF.

This clone showed up just once. The chain combines TRBV10-3 with TRBJ1-5, with D tentatively TRBD1 (5 bases). Germline CDR1 is ENHRY and CDR2 is SYGVKD. The CDR3 covers 12 residues. V was clipped by 7 bases and J by 6 bases, with 10 bases between them. Written as DNA, the CDR3 is TGTGCCATCAATGACGACAGTCAGCCCCAGCATTTT. Encoded protein: CAINDDSQPQHF.

This CDR3 reads CASSDGQNTDTQYF. The CDR3 DNA reads as TGCGCCAGCAGCGACGGACAGAACACAGATACGCAGTATTTT. The V gene is TRBV4-1, the J gene TRBJ2-3, with D possibly being TRBD1 (6 bases). The V gene's germline CDR1 is MGHRA and CDR2 YSYEKL. The CDR3 sequence is 14 residues long. Deletions cut 5 bases from V and 2 bases from J, with 11 bases between.

The chain carries TRBV6-1 and TRBJ1-2, with 7 bases aligning to TRBD1. From germline, CDR1 is MNHNS and CDR2 SASEGT. CDR3 length: 13 amino acids. V gave up 6 bases and J gave up 6 bases; unmatched junction bases: 7. The chain's CDR3 is CASSPPTGNGYTF. Written as DNA, the CDR3 is TGTGCCAGCAGCCCTCCGACAGGGAATGGCTACACCTTC.

The V and J genes are TRBV20-1 and TRBJ1-1; a possible D gene is TRBD1 (6 bases). Germline lookup yields CDR1 DFQATT and CDR2 SNEGSKA (reference sequence). The CDR3 sequence is 11 residues long. The CDR3 sequence is CRAGDPTEAFF. The DNA of the CDR3 is TGCAGGGCAGGGGATCCCACTGAAGCTTTCTTT.

The genes are TRBV4-3 and TRBJ1-1; D gene ambiguous. Germline CDR1 and CDR2: LGHNA and YSLEER. There are 15 residues in the CDR3. Trimming cost V 0 bases and J 1 base, with 9 bases left between them. The chain's CDR3 is CASSQESGGNTEAFF. CDR3 sequence (DNA): TGCGCCAGCAGCCAAGAGTCGGGTGGGAACACTGAAGCTTTCTTT.

The V and J genes are TRBV2 and TRBJ1-4; D not certain. This CDR3 contains 15 residues. V was trimmed by 4 bases and J by 0 bases, leaving 9 bases between them. CDR1 and CDR2 (germline): SNHLY, FYNNEI. CDR3 coding DNA: TGTGCCAGCAGTGGGACGGGAGCAACTAATGAAAAACTGTTTTTT. Amino acids: CASSGTGATNEKLFF.

The chain recombines TRBV5-1 with TRBJ1-5, with unresolved D. Trimming took 0 bases from V and 7 from J, leaving 11 bases between them. The germline CDR1 and CDR2 sequences are SGHRS and YFSETQ. CDR3 length: 14 amino acids. The CDR3 coding sequence is TGCGCCAGCAGCTTGGAACAGCCTGGCCAGCCCCAGCATTTT. This codes for CASSLEQPGQPQHF.

This chain connects TRBV4-3 to TRBJ1-2; 12 bases match TRBD1. The CDR3 has 16 amino acids. The germline CDR1 and CDR2 sequences are LGHNA and YSLEER. The V segment lost 0 bases and the J segment 6 bases; nucleotides outside the gene matches: 5. In DNA form, the CDR3 reads TGCGCCAGCAGCCAAGAAAGGGGACAGGGGGCGGATGGCTACACCTTC. It is translated as CASSQERGQGADGYTF.

The DNA of the CDR3 is TGTGCCAGCAGTTACCCAGCCGGGGGGGCCGGGTATGAGCAGTTCTTC. Its protein is CASSYPAGGAGYEQFF. The J gene is TRBJ2-1, the V gene TRBV6-6, with 8 bases aligning to TRBD2. The germline CDR1 and CDR2 sequences are MNHNY and SVGAGI (reference sequence). Germline trimming cut 2 bases from V and 8 bases from J; bases unmatched to any gene: 11. This CDR3 is built from 16 residues.

The rearrangement uses TRBV27 and TRBJ2-7; the match to TRBD1 covers 8 bases. Germline CDR1 is MNHEY and CDR2 is SMNVEV (reference sequence). The length of the CDR3 is 14 residues. The J segment lost 4 bases and the V segment lost 2 bases, leaving 4 bases of the junction unmatched. Here the CDR3 reads CASSLDRGFYEQYF. As DNA, the CDR3 is TGTGCCAGCAGTTTAGACAGGGGATTTTACGAGCAGTACTTC.

The gene calls are TRBV19 and TRBJ2-5; 9 bases are shared with TRBD1. Losses at the gene ends were 5 bases for V and 7 bases for J; bases not matched to a gene: 11. Germline assignment: CDR1 LNHDA and CDR2 SQIVND (reference sequence). The CDR3 spans 15 residues. The CDR3 nucleotides are TGTGCCAGTAGTGAGGGTACAGGGGGCGTCGGGACCCAGTACTTC. Translated, it gives CASSEGTGGVGTQYF.

V is TRBV5-4 and J is TRBJ1-4; a possible D gene is TRBD1 (6 bases). This CDR3 has 16 residues. Between the trimmed V and J ends, which lost 2 bases and 5 bases, there was a span of 16 bases. Germline loops: CDR1 SGHNT, CDR2 YYREEE (reference sequence). CDR3 nucleotide sequence: TGTGCCAGCAGCTTAGCCCCGACAGGAAGAAATGAAAAACTGTTTTTT. Encoded protein: CASSLAPTGRNEKLFF.

V usage is TRBV6-1 and J usage is TRBJ1-2; D ambiguous. The CDR3 sequence is 12 residues long. Per the germline V gene, CDR1 is MNHNS and CDR2 is SASEGT. Between the trimmed V and J ends, which lost 8 bases and 6 bases, there was a span of 13 bases. As DNA, the CDR3 is TGTGCCAGCGGCGTACTCGGGGATGGCTACACCTTC. Translation gives CASGVLGDGYTF.

The gene calls are TRBV5-5 and TRBJ2-3; 7 bases match TRBD1. The CDR3 is 14 residues long. The germline CDR1 and CDR2 sequences are SGHKS and YYEKEE (reference sequence). Trimming took 4 bases from V and 1 from J; bases not matched to a gene: 3. DNA for the CDR3: TGTGCCAGCAGCCTTGACAGGGGCACAGATACGCAGTATTTT. Translation gives CASSLDRGTDTQYF.

V is TRBV5-6 and J is TRBJ2-1; 11 bases are a match to TRBD2. Germline V gene sequence: CDR1 SGHDT, CDR2 YYEEEE. The CDR3 totals 18 residues. The V segment lost 0 bases and the J segment 3 bases; nucleotides outside the gene matches: 8. The CDR3 protein is CASSLVSASGGNYNEQFF. CDR3 nucleotide sequence: TGTGCCAGCAGCTTGGTATCGGCTAGCGGGGGGAACTACAATGAGCAGTTCTTC.